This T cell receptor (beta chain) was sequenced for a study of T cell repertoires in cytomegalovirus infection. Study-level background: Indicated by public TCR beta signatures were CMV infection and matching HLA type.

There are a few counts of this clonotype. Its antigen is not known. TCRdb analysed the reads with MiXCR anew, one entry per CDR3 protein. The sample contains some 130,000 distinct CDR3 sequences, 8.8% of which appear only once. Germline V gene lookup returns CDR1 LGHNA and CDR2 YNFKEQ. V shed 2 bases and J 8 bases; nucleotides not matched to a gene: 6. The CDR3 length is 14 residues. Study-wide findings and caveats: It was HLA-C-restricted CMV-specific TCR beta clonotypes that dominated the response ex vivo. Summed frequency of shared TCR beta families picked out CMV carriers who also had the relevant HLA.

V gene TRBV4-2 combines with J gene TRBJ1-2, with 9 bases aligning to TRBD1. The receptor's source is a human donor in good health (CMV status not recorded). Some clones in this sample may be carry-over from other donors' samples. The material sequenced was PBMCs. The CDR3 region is CASSQQQGAKGYTF. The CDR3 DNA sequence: TGTGCCAGCAGCCAACAACAGGGGGCGAAAGGCTACACCTTC.